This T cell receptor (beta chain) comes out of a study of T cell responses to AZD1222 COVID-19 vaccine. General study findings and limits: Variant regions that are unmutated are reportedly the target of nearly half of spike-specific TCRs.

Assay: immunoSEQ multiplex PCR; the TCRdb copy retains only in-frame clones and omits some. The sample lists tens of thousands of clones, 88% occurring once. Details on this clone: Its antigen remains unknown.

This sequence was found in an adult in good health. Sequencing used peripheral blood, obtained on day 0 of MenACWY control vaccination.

The CDR3 sequence: CASSYQGEQFF. Written as DNA, the CDR3 is TGTGCCAGCAGCTATCAGGGTGAGCAGTTCTTC. The chain has TRBV7-9 and TRBJ2-1; possibly TRBD1 for D (5 bases). The germline CDR1 and CDR2 sequences are SEHNR and FQNEAQ (reference sequence). Deletions cut 4 bases from V and 9 bases from J, with 7 bases between. The CDR3 has 11 residues.